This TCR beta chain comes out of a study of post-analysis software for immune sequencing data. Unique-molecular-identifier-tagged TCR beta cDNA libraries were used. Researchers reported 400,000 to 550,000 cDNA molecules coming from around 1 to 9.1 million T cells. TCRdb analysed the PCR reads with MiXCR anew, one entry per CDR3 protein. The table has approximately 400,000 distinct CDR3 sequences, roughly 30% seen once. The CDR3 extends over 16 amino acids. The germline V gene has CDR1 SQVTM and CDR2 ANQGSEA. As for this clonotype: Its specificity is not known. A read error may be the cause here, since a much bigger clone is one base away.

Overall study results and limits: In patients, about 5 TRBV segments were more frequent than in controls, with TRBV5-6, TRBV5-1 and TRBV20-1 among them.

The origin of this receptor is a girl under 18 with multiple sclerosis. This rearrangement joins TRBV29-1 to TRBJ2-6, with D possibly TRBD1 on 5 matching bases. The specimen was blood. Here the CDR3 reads CSAQSDTNSGANVRTF. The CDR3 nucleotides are TGCAGCGCCCAATCTGACACGAACTCTGGGGCCAACGTCCGGACTTTC. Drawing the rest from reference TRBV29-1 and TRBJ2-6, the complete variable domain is SAVISQKPSRDICQRGTSLTIQCQVDSQVTMMFWYRQQPGQSLTLIATANQGSEATYESGFVIDKFPISRPNLTFSTLTVSNMSPEDSSIYLCSAQSDTNSGANVRTFGAGSRLTVL.